The rows below give T cell receptor beta chains drawn from one sample of a study of blood T cell repertoires in COVID-19. Clones were sequenced by immunoSEQ multiplex PCR, and TCRdb holds only the in-frame ones, with some missing. Altogether about 59,000 clones are present, 81% being singletons, with the ten largest covering approximately 30%. Sequenced input: peripheral blood. Every receptor here comes from a woman older than 75 with active or convalescent COVID-19. Each CDR3 is given with its conserved first and last residue. Each record gives: D gene, V gene, J gene, clone size, CDR3 DNA, CDR3 protein. A D gene is named only where the DNA matches it firmly. Not every row has a clone size; where given, it reads once, few, many or a size class.

>-|TRBV6-5|TRBJ1-6|-
TGTGCCAGCAGTTACCGACCCGGGTTGTATTCACCCCTCCACTTT
CASSYRPGLYSPLHF
>-|TRBV7-6|TRBJ1-2|-
TGTGCCAGCTCCCCTACAGCGGATAGCTATGGCTACACCTTC
CASSPTADSYGYTF
>-|TRBV5-1|TRBJ2-2|once
TGCGCCAGCAGCTTGGCCGGGGTAGCGAACACCGGGGAGCTGTTTTTT
CASSLAGVANTGELFF
>-|TRBV3-1/TRBV3-2|TRBJ1-1|-
TGTGCCAGCAGCCAGAACAGTGGGAACACTGAAGCTTTCTTT
CASSQNSGNTEAFF
>-|TRBV2|TRBJ1-5|-
TGTGCCAGCAGTGAAGCGCTGGGGGCGGTTCAGCCCCAGCATTTT
CASSEALGAVQPQHF
>-|TRBV2|TRBJ2-3|-
TGTGCCAGCAGTGGGAGCGGTTGGGCAGATACGCAGTATTTT
CASSGSGWADTQYF
>-|TRBV10-1|TRBJ2-4|-
TGCGCCACCCTAGAGAATGGGGCCAAAAACATTCAGTACTTC
CATLENGAKNIQYF
>-|TRBV2|TRBJ2-1|-
TGTGCCAGCCGCCGAGCGGAGAGCTCCTACAATGAGCAGTTCTTC
CASRRAESSYNEQFF
>-|TRBV7-9|TRBJ1-4|-
TGTGCCAGCAGCGGAACAGGGACAACTAATGAAAAACTGTTTTTT
CASSGTGTTNEKLFF
>-|TRBV6-6|TRBJ1-1|-
TGTGCCAGCAGTTACCCGTCCGTGCGGGACACTGAAGCTTTCTTT
CASSYPSVRDTEAFF
>-|TRBV6-2/TRBV6-3|TRBJ1-5|-
TGTGCCAGCAGTGGGTTGGCAGGGCTGGCTCAGCCCCAGCATTTT
CASSGLAGLAQPQHF
>-|TRBV6-5|TRBJ1-4|-
TGTGCCAGCAGTCGCAGGACAGAGGCAGGAAAACTGTTTTTT
CASSRRTEAGKLFF
>TRBD1|TRBV4-1|TRBJ2-1|-
TGCGCCAGCAGCCAGCCGGGACAGGGACGCAATGAGCAGTTCTTC
CASSQPGQGRNEQFF
>-|TRBV14|TRBJ2-7|once
TGTGCCAGCAGCCCGGCCGGGAACTACGAGCAGTACTTC
CASSPAGNYEQYF
>TRBD1|TRBV18|TRBJ1-4|-
TGTGCCAGCTCACAAGAACAGGGGGCATCAACTAATGAAAAACTGTTTTTT
CASSQEQGASTNEKLFF
>TRBD1|TRBV27|TRBJ1-1|-
TGTGCCAGCAGTCCAGGGGGTATGAACACTGAAGCTTTCTTT
CASSPGGMNTEAFF
>TRBD1|TRBV24-1|TRBJ2-7|-
TGTGCCACCAGTGATGCAGGGGGCTCCTACGAGCAGTACTTC
CATSDAGGSYEQYF
>-|TRBV5-4|TRBJ1-2|-
TGTGCCAGCAAGAACGACGGAGGGGACTATGGCTACACCTTC
CASKNDGGDYGYTF